The entry below gives a single T cell receptor (beta chain) sequence along with its context. What it binds is not known. This sample is part of a study of cytomegalovirus exposure and HLA in healthy donors. Turning to the study itself: Earlier results showed approximately 110 million unique TCR beta sequences derived from roughly 190 million T cells. Study-level findings and limits: Later on, a genetic analysis was performed. It linked a missense variant in DCLRE1C with V- and J-gene trimming of TCR beta.

The CDR3 has 14 amino acids. Germline V gene lookup returns CDR1 SGHDN and CDR2 FVKESK. V shed 1 base and J shed 10 bases, with 15 bases lying between them. The PCR ran on 60 Vbeta and 13 Jbeta primers. Sequencing used immunoSEQ multiplex PCR; TCRdb keeps in-frame clones, though not all of them. The data show more than 95,000 clones, over 60% seen once. Material for sequencing was PBMCs. The chain has TRBV14 and TRBJ2-3, with D possibly being TRBD2 (6 bases). This receptor was identified in a woman aged 18 to 35 in good health and CMV-seropositive. The CDR3 DNA reads as TGTGCCAGCAGCCAAGGGATAGCGGCCCCATCGCAGTATTTT. Protein: CASSQGIAAPSQYF.